A single TCR beta chain is shown here with its context. Its antigen remains unidentified. The record originates from a study of regulatory T cells in long-lasting Graves disease. The authors built TCR beta libraries using iRepertoire HTBI primers and Arm-PCR of CDR3 regions. TCRdb passed the multiplex PCR reads through MiXCR, listing each CDR3 protein once. The sample holds roughly 400,000 distinct CDR3 sequences; 15% to 20% are singletons and the top ten take around a quarter. The CDR3 is 17 amino acids. V lost 1 base and J 4 bases, leaving 20 bases between the germline ends. Germline V gene lookup returns CDR1 DFQATT and CDR2 SNEGSKA (reference sequence). As to time point: newly diagnosed GD, antithyroid drugs for less than 3 months. Generation of the TCR library employed RNA extracted from PBMCs. Enrollment of patients was through an endocrinology department in Xi'an, China. Points from the study as a whole: Newly diagnosed patients had higher TCR diversity than persistent Graves' patients did.

The same sample was also studied in work on T cells in Graves' hyperthyroidism and ophthalmopathy. Per that study: In patients aged 18 to 65, hyperthyroidism was newly diagnosed, with duration under 2 months.

The receptor was isolated from a woman aged 18-35 years with Graves disease. The source was peripheral blood mononuclear cells (PBMCs), collected at new diagnosis, from a patient treated with antithyroid drugs. The V gene is TRBV20-1, the J gene TRBJ1-5, with a possible D match to TRBD1 (6 bases). This CDR3 is CSARGTGAGEINQPQHF. CDR3 coding DNA: TGCAGTGCTAGAGGGACGGGGGCAGGGGAGATTAATCAGCCCCAGCATTTT.